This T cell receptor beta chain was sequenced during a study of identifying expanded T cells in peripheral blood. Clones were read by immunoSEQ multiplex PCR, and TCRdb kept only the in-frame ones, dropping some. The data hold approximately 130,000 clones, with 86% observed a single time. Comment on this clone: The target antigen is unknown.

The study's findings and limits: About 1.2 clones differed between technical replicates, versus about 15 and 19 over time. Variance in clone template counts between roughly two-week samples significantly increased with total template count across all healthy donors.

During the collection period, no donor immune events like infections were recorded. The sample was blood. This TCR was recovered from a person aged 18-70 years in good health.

The CDR3 sequence: CASSSQGSYEQYF. CDR3 DNA: TGTGCCAGCAGCTCACAGGGCTCCTACGAGCAGTACTTC. The J gene is TRBJ2-7, the V gene TRBV5-4; the D gene is possibly TRBD1 (6 bases). Germline assignment: CDR1 SGHNT and CDR2 YYREEE (reference sequence). Trimming took off 3 bases at V and 0 bases at J, with 7 bases between the two ends. The CDR3 runs to 13 residues.